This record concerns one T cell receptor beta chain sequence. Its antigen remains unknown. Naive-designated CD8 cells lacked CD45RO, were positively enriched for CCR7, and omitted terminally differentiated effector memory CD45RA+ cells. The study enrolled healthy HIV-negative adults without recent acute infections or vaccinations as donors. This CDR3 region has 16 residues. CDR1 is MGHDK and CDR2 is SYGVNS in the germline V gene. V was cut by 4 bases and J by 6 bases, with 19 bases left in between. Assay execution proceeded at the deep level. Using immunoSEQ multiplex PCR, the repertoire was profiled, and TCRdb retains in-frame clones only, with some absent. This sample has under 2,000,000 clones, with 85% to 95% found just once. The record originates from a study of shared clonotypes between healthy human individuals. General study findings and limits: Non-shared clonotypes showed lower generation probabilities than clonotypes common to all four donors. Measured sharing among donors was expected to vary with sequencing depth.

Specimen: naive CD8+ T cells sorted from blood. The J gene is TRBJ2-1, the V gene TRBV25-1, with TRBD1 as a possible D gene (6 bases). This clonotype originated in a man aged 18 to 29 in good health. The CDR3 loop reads CASSGGGPLALNEQFF. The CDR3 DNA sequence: TGTGCCAGCAGTGGAGGGGGTCCTCTCGCACTCAATGAGCAGTTCTTC.